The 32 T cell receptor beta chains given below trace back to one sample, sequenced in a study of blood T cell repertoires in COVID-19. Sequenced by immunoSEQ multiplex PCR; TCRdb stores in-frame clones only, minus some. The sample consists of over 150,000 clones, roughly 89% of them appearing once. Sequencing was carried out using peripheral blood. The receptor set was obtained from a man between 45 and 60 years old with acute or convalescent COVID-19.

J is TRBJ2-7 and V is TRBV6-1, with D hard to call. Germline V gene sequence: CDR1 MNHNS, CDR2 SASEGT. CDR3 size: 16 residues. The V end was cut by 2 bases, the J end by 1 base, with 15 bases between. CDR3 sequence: CASSEMFAAPSYEQYF. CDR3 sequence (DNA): TGTGCCAGCAGTGAAATGTTTGCGGCGCCATCCTACGAGCAGTACTTC.

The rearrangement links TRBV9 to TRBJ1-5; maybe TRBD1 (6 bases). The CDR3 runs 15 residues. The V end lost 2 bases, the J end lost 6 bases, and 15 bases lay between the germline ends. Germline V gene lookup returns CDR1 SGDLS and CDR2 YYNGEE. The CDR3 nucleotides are TGTGCCAGCAGCGTCGGGGGGGCGTTAGGTCAGCCCCAGCATTTT. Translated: CASSVGGALGQPQHF.

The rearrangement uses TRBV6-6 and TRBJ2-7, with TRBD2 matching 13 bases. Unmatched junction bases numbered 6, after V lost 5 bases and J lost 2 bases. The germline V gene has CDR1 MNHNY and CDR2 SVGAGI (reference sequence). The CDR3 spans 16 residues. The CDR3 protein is CASSQGLAGHAYEQYF. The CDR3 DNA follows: TGTGCCAGCAGTCAGGGACTAGCGGGACATGCCTACGAGCAGTACTTC.

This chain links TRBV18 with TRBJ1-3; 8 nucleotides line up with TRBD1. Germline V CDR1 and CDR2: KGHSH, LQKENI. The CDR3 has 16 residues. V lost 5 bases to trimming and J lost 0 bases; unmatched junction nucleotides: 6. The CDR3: CASSTGTGNSGNTIYF. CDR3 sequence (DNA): TGTGCCAGCTCAACCGGGACAGGAAACTCTGGAAACACCATATATTTT.

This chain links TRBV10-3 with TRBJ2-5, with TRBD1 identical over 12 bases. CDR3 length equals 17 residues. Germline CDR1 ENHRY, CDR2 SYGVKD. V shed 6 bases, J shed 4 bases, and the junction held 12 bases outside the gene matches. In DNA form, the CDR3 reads TGTGCCATCAGCCCGGGACAGGGGGCTTTCCGGGGAGAGACCCAGTACTTC. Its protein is CAISPGQGAFRGETQYF.

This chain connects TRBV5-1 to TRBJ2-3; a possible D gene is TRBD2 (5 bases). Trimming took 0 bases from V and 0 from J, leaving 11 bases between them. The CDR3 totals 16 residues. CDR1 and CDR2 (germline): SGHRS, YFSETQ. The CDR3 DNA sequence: TGCGCCAGCAGCTTGGAGGGAGTAACTAGCACAGATACGCAGTATTTT. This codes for CASSLEGVTSTDTQYF.

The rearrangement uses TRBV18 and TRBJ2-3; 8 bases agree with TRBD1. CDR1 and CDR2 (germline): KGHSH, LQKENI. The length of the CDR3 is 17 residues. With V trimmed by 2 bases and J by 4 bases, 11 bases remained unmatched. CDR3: CASSPSRTGRVADTQYF. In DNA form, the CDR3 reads TGTGCCAGCTCACCAAGCCGGACAGGGAGAGTAGCAGATACGCAGTATTTT.

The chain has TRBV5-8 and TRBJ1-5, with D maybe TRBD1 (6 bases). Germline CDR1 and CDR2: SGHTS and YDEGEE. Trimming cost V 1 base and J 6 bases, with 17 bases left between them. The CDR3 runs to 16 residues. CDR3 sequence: CASSLLVRQAGQPQHF. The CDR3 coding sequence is TGTGCCAGCAGCTTGCTGGTTCGACAGGCAGGTCAGCCCCAGCATTTT.

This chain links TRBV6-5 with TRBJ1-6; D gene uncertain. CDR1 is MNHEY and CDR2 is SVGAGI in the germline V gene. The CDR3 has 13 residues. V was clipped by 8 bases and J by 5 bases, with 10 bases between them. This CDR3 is CASGTSNNSPLHF. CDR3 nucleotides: TGTGCCAGCGGTACCTCTAATAATTCACCCCTCCACTTT.

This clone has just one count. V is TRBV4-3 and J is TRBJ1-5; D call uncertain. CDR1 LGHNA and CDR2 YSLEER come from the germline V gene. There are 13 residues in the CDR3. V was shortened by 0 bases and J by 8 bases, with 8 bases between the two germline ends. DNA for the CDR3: TGCGCCAGCAGCCAAGATACCGGGAAGCCCCAGCATTTT. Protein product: CASSQDTGKPQHF.

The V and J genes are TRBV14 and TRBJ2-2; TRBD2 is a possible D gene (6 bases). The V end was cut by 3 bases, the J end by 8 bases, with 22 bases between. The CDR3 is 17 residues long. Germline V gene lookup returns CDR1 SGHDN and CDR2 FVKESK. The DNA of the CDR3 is TGTGCCAGCAGCCAGGTAGCGGAAGGCCTTCTCTCGGGGGAGCTGTTTTTT. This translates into CASSQVAEGLLSGELFF.

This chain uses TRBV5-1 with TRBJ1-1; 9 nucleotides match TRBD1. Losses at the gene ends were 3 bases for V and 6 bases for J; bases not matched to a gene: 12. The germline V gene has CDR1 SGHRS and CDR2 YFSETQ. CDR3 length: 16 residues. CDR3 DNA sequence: TGCGCCAGCAGCTCTGAACCGGGACAGGGAATGTCTGAAGCTTTCTTT. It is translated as CASSSEPGQGMSEAFF.

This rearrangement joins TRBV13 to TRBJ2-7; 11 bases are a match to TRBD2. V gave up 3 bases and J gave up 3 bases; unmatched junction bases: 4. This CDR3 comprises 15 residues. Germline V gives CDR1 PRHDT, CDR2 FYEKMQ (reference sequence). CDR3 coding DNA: TGTGCCAGCAGCTTTCGACTAGCGGGAAGCTACGAGCAGTACTTC. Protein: CASSFRLAGSYEQYF.

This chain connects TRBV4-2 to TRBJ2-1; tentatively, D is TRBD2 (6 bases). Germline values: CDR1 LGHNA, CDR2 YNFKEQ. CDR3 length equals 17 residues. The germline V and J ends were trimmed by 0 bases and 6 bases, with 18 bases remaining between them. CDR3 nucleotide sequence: TGTGCCAGCAGCCAAGAAGGGGTCGGGGCGGGGACCAATGAGCAGTTCTTC. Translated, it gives CASSQEGVGAGTNEQFF.

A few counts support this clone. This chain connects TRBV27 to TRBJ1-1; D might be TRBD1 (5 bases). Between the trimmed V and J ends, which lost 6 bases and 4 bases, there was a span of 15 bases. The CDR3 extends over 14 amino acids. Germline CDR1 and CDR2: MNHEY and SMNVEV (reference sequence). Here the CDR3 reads CASSPRVSGTEAFF. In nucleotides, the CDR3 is TGTGCCAGCAGCCCCAGGGTTTCGGGCACTGAAGCTTTCTTT.

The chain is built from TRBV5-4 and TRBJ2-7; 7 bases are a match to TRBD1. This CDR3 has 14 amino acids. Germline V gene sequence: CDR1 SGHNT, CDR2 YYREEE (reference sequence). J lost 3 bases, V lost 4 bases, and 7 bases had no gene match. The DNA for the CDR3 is TGTGCCAGCAGCACCAAGGACAGGAGCTACGAGCAGTACGTC. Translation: CASSTKDRSYEQYV.

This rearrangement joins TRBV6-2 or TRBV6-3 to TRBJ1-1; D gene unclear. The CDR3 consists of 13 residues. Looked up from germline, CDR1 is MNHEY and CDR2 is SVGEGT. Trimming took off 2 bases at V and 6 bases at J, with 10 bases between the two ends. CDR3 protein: CASSYLQSAEAFF. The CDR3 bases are TGTGCCAGCAGTTACCTTCAGTCCGCTGAAGCTTTCTTT.

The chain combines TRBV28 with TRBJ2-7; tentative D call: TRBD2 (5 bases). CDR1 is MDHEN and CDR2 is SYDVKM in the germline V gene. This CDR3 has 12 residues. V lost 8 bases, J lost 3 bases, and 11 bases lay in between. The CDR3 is CASRSGFYEQYF. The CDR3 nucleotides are TGTGCCAGCCGGAGCGGATTCTACGAGCAGTACTTC. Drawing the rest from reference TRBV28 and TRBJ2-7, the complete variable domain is DVKVTQSSRYLVKRTGEKVFLECVQDMDHENMFWYRQDPGLGLRLIYFSYDVKMKEKGDIPEGYSVSREKKERFSLILESASTNQTSMYLCASRSGFYEQYFGPGTRLTVT.

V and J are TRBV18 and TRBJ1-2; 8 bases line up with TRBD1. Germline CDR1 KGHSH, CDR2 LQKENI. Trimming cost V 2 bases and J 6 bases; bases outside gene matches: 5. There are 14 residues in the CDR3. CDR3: CASSPGTGVNGYTF. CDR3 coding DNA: TGTGCCAGCTCACCAGGGACAGGAGTTAATGGCTACACCTTC.

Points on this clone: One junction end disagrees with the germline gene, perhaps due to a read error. The CDR3: CASSYSSTGVDF. In DNA, the CDR3 is TGTGCCAGCAGTTACTCGAGTACGGGAGTTGACTTC. The chain has TRBV6-5 and TRBJ2-5, with TRBD2 as a possible D gene (6 bases). There are 12 residues in the CDR3. The V gene's germline CDR1 is MNHEY and CDR2 SVGAGI.

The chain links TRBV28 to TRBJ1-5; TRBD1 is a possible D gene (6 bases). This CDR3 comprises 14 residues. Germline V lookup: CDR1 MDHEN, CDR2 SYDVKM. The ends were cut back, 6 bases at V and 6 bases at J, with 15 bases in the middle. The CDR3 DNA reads TGTGCCAGCAGCTCCGGACAGAGGAGTCAGCCCCAGCATTTT. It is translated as CASSSGQRSQPQHF.

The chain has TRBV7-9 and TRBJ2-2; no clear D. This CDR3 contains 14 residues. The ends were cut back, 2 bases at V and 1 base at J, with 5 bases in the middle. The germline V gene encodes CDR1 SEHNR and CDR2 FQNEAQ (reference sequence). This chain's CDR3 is CASSLLMNTGELFF. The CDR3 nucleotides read TGTGCCAGCAGCTTACTAATGAACACCGGGGAGCTGTTTTTT.

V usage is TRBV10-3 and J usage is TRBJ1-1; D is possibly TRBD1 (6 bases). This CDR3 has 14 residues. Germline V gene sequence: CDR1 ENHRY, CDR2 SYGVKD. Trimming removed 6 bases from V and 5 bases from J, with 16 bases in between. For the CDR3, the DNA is TGTGCCATCAGCCCGATCCACAGGGAAACTGAAGCTTTCTTT. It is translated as CAISPIHRETEAFF.

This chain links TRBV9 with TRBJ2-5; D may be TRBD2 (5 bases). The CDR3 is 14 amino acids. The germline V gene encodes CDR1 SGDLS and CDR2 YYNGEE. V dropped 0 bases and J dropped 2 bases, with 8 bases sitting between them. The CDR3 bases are TGTGCCAGCAGCGTAGGCGGGCGTCAAGAGACCCAGTACTTC. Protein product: CASSVGGRQETQYF.

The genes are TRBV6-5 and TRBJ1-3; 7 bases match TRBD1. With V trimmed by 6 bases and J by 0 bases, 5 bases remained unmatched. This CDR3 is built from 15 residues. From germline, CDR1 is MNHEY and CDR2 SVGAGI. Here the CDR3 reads CASSQGQSSGNTIYF. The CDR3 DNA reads TGTGCCAGCAGCCAGGGACAGAGCTCTGGAAACACCATATATTTT.

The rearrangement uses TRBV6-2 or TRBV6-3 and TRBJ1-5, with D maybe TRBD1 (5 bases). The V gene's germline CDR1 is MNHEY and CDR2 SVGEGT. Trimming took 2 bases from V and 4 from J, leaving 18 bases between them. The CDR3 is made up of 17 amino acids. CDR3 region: CASSYPEQWGLNQPQHF. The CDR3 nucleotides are TGTGCCAGCAGTTACCCCGAACAATGGGGCTTAAATCAGCCCCAGCATTTT.

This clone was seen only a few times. The CDR3 coding sequence is TGTGCCAGCAGCTTACTACTAGCCGCCACCGGGGAGCTGTTTTTT. Encoded protein: CASSLLLAATGELFF. The chain couples TRBV11-2 to TRBJ2-2, with D possibly matching TRBD2 (6 bases). V was cut by 2 bases and J by 4 bases, with 11 bases left in between. The CDR3 sequence is 15 residues long. Germline V gene sequence: CDR1 SGHAT, CDR2 FQNNGV.

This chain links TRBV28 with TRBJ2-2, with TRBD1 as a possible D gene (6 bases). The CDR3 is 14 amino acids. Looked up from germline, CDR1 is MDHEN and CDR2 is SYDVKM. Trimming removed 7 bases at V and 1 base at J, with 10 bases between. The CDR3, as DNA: TGTGCCAGCATCCCGGGACAGAACACCGGGGAGCTGTTTTTT. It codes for CASIPGQNTGELFF.

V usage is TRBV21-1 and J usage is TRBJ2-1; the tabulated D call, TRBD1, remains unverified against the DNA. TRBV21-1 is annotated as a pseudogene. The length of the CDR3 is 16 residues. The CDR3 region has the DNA TGTGCCAGCAGCAAAGAGGGCAGGGGGACACTCAATGAGCAGTTCTTC. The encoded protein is CASSKEGRGTLNEQFF.

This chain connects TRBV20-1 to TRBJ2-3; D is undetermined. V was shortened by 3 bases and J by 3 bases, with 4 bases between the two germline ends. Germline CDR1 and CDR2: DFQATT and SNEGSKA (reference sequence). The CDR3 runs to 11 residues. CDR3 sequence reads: CSASPTDTQYF. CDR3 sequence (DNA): TGCAGTGCTAGCCCTACAGATACGCAGTATTTT.

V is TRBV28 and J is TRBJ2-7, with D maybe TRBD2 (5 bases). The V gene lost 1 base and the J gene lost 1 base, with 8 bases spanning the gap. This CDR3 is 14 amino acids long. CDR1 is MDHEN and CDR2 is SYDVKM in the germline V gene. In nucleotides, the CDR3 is TGTGCCAGCAGTTTATTTCCGGGGTCCTACGAGCAGTACGTC. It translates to CASSLFPGSYEQYV.

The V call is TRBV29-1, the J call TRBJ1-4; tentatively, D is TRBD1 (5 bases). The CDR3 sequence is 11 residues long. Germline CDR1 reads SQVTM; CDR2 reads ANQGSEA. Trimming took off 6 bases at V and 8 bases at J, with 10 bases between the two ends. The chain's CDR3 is CSVGDSEKLFF. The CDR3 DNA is TGCAGCGTAGGAGACAGCGAAAAACTGTTTTTT. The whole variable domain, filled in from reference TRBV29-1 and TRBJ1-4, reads SAVISQKPSRDICQRGTSLTIQCQVDSQVTMMFWYRQQPGQSLTLIATANQGSEATYESGFVIDKFPISRPNLTFSTLTVSNMSPEDSSIYLCSVGDSEKLFFGSGTQLSVL.